The clone carrying this TCR beta chain occurred many times. Antigen unknown. V gave up 8 bases and J gave up 4 bases; unmatched junction bases: 9. This CDR3 contains 13 residues. Germline V gives CDR1 SQVTM, CDR2 ANQGSEA. Healthy Caucasians made up all donors. The data were taken from a study of identical twins. Points from the study as a whole: There were fewer insertions in abundant cord blood beta clonotypes, but memory repertoires showed no such pattern. Out-of-frame alpha sequences common to twins exhibited a surplus of low generation probability.

One entry per CDR3 protein results from TCRdb running MiXCR on the 5' RACE reads. The profile shows around 370,000 distinct CDR3 sequences, 9% to 10% of them singletons. Input material: naive T cells sorted from blood. This receptor was identified in a woman aged 45 to 65 in good health. The chain recombines TRBV29-1 with TRBJ2-3, with 7 bases that match TRBD2. The CDR3 loop reads CSLSGASPDTQYF. As DNA, the CDR3 is TGCAGCCTCAGCGGGGCGAGTCCAGATACGCAGTATTTT.